This T cell receptor beta chain was sequenced for a study of shared clonotypes between healthy human individuals. General study results and limits: The genetic and exposure-history diversity represented was limited by few donors.

Deep-level running was used for the assay. Sequencing was performed with immunoSEQ multiplex PCR; in TCRdb, only in-frame clones are kept and a portion is missing. Among roughly 2 million clones listed, 85% to 95% were seen once. As for this clone: What it recognizes is unknown.

V lost 5 bases, J lost 3 bases, and 6 bases stayed unmatched. Germline loops: CDR1 MDHEN, CDR2 SYDVKM. The CDR3 loop spans 14 amino acids. The specimen sequenced was naive CD4+ T cells sorted from blood. Regarding subset: CD45RA+ positively selected. The source is a man aged 18 to 30 in good health. The V and J genes are TRBV28 and TRBJ2-7, with 8 positions matching TRBD1. For the CDR3, the DNA is TGTGCCAGCAGTCCCCCGACAGGGGTCTACGAGCAGTACTTC. Its protein product is CASSPPTGVYEQYF.